The count of the clone carrying this T cell receptor (beta chain) is one. Its cognate antigen is unknown. This specimen belongs to a study of T cell responses to AZD1222 COVID-19 vaccine. Regarding the study as a whole: Clonal diversity was possibly underestimated; the donors were predominantly white British and more often female. CD4 TCRs associated with vaccination spanned spike, dominating at 160-218 and 743-854.

Trimming removed 0 bases from V and 5 bases from J, with 3 bases in between. Germline V gene data show CDR1 as SGHDT and CDR2 as YYEEEE. The length of the CDR3 is 12 residues. Clones were read by immunoSEQ multiplex PCR, and TCRdb kept only the in-frame ones, dropping some. The data show more than 85,000 clones, with around 90% seen just once and 15% to 20% held by the top ten. The TCR sequence derives from an adult in good health. The source material was peripheral blood, sampled on day 0 of AZD1222 vaccination. The gene calls are TRBV5-6 and TRBJ2-4, with no clear D. CDR3 DNA sequence: TGTGCCAGCAGCTTGGAGGAAAACATTCAGTACTTC. This gives the protein CASSLEENIQYF.